The 13 T cell receptor beta chains given below trace back to one sample, sequenced in a study of PD-L1 blockade in urothelial cancer. Time point noted: pretreatment peripheral blood. TCRdb's table, derived via immunoSEQ multiplex PCR, lists solely in-frame clones and lacks some. The sample holds tens of thousands of clones, roughly 81% seen once. This specimen was PBMCs, taken around atezolizumab (anti-PD-L1) treatment. These receptor sequences come from a man aged 70 or older with urothelial cancer.

This chain connects TRBV11-2 to TRBJ2-5, with TRBD2 as a possible D gene (6 bases). V was trimmed by 5 bases and J by 5 bases, leaving 21 bases between them. This CDR3 has 16 residues. Germline V gene sequence: CDR1 SGHAT, CDR2 FQNNGV. DNA of the CDR3: TGTGCCAGCAGCAGTGGGGGAAGCGGAGGGGTGGAGACCCAGTACTTC. As protein: CASSSGGSGGVETQYF.

A single count supports this clone. This sequence joins TRBV5-3 and TRBJ2-1; 9 nucleotides line up with TRBD2. TRBV5-3 is recorded as an ORF, its role being uncertain. There are 17 residues in the CDR3. Unmatched junction bases numbered 7, after V lost 0 bases and J lost 3 bases. The CDR3 here is CARSLVLAGRHYNEQFF. Here the CDR3 DNA reads TGTGCCAGAAGCTTGGTCCTAGCGGGGAGACACTACAATGAGCAGTTCTTC.

The chain carries TRBV14 and TRBJ2-7; a possible D gene is TRBD1 (6 bases). The germline gives CDR1 SGHDN, CDR2 FVKESK. Trimming removed 1 base at V and 3 bases at J, with 7 bases between. The CDR3 runs to 13 residues. In DNA form, the CDR3 reads TGTGCCAGCAGCCAAGTGACAGGCTACGAGCAGTACTTC. This gives the protein CASSQVTGYEQYF.

CDR3 region: CASSQGFEGAEAFF. The CDR3 DNA follows: TGTGCCAGCAGCCAAGGCTTCGAAGGAGCTGAAGCTTTCTTT. The gene calls are TRBV4-2 and TRBJ1-1; no firm D call. Germline V CDR1 and CDR2: LGHNA, YNFKEQ. The germline V and J ends were trimmed by 1 base and 6 bases, with 12 bases remaining between them. This CDR3 is built from 14 residues.

This clone has just a few counts. The CDR3 spells CASSSAEDRAEAFF. The CDR3 DNA follows: TGTGCCAGCAGCTCAGCTGAGGACAGGGCTGAAGCTTTCTTT. The chain links TRBV9 to TRBJ1-1; 8 positions agree with TRBD1. This CDR3 is 14 amino acids long. Trimming cost V 4 bases and J 6 bases; bases outside gene matches: 8. Germline CDR1 reads SGDLS; CDR2 reads YYNGEE.

CDR3 residues: CATSRLSGASYNEQFF. Written as DNA, the CDR3 is TGTGCCACCAGCAGACTGAGCGGGGCCTCCTACAATGAGCAGTTCTTC. The rearrangement links TRBV15 to TRBJ2-1, with 7 positions matching TRBD2. The CDR3 consists of 16 residues. The V gene end was trimmed by 2 bases and the J gene end by 0 bases; junction bases not matched to a gene: 4. Germline V CDR1 and CDR2: LNHNV, YYDKDF (reference sequence).

This clone was recorded once. The chain uses TRBV5-8 and TRBJ2-5, with D perhaps TRBD1 (6 bases). The CDR3 length is 13 residues. V lost 0 bases and J lost 6, with 9 bases in between. From germline, CDR1 is SGHTS and CDR2 YDEGEE. CDR3 residues: CASSLARGQTQYF. The CDR3 DNA reads TGTGCCAGCAGCTTGGCCAGGGGACAGACCCAGTACTTC.

The CDR3 DNA reads as TGTGCCAGCAGCGGAGGTGGATTAGATACGCAGTATTTT. Translating it yields CASSGGGLDTQYF. This chain joins TRBV7-6 and TRBJ2-3; D perhaps matches TRBD2 (5 bases). V lost 5 bases and J 5 bases, leaving 11 bases between the germline ends. The CDR3 has 13 amino acids. In germline, CDR1 is SGHVS, CDR2 FNYEAQ.

This chain's CDR3 is CASSGLTSSGANVLTF. Written as DNA, the CDR3 is TGTGCCAGCAGTGGACTAACAAGCTCTGGGGCCAACGTCCTGACTTTC. The chain is built from TRBV27 and TRBJ2-6; perhaps TRBD2 as D (6 bases). With 5 bases removed from V and 0 bases from J, the gap between germline ends came to 11 bases. The CDR3 contains 16 residues. The germline V gene has CDR1 MNHEY and CDR2 SMNVEV (reference sequence).

The chain joins TRBV19 to TRBJ2-2; TRBD1 aligns across 10 bases. This CDR3 has 14 residues. V dropped 7 bases and J dropped 8; count of bases not matched to a gene: 7. Germline V CDR1 and CDR2: LNHDA, SQIVND (reference sequence). The CDR3 DNA reads TGTGCCAGTACCTCGACAGGGGGCAAGGGGGAGCTGTTTTTT. Protein product: CASTSTGGKGELFF.

This clone was found many times. V is TRBV5-4 and J is TRBJ1-3, with D possibly TRBD1 on 6 matching bases. V shed 2 bases and J shed 4 bases, with 10 bases lying between them. The germline V gene has CDR1 SGHNT and CDR2 YYREEE (reference sequence). The CDR3 covers 14 residues. CDR3 sequence: CASSFGTRGNTIYF. As DNA, the CDR3 is TGTGCCAGCAGCTTCGGGACACGGGGAAACACCATATATTTT.

V is TRBV18 and J is TRBJ1-1; D gene uncertain. Trimming took 6 bases from V and 0 from J, leaving 11 bases between them. Looked up from germline, CDR1 is KGHSH and CDR2 is LQKENI. CDR3 length: 14 residues. CDR3 protein: CASSLAGVNTEAFF. CDR3 DNA: TGTGCCAGCTCCCTGGCCGGAGTGAACACTGAAGCTTTCTTT. The variable domain in full, with the rest retrieved from reference TRBV18 and TRBJ1-1, is NAGVMQNPRHLVRRRGQEARLRCSPMKGHSHVYWYRQLPEEGLKFMVYLQKENIIDESGMPKERFSAEFPKEGPSILRIQQVVRGDSAAYFCASSLAGVNTEAFFGQGTRLTVV.

This clone was detected only once. The rearrangement links TRBV2 to TRBJ2-7; 9 bases are shared with TRBD2. The CDR3 has 15 residues. The V gene end was trimmed by 6 bases and the J gene end by 4 bases; junction bases not matched to a gene: 10. Looked up from germline, CDR1 is SNHLY and CDR2 is FYNNEI. CDR3 amino acids: CASRKGVAGDYEQYF. CDR3 DNA: TGTGCCAGCAGGAAGGGGGTAGCGGGAGATTACGAGCAGTACTTC. Based on the CDR3 plus reference TRBV2 and TRBJ2-7, the full variable domain is EPEVTQTPSHQVTQMGQEVILRCVPISNHLYFYWYRQILGQKVEFLVSFYNNEISEKSEIFDDQFSVERPDGSNFTLKIRSTKLEDSAMYFCASRKGVAGDYEQYFGPGTRLTVT.